The clone carrying this TCR beta chain was seen repeatedly, ten times or more. The antigen is not known. The germline V gene encodes CDR1 MNHEY and CDR2 SMNVEV (reference sequence). Unmatched junction bases numbered 3, after V lost 4 bases and J lost 1 base. This CDR3 spans 14 amino acids. This sample is drawn from a study of CD8 T cells in ankylosing spondylitis. Study conclusions and caveats: Certain motif variants had earlier been reported in reactive arthritis synovial fluid and blood. What seemed typical of ankylosing spondylitis blood was a TCR beta motif built from several highly homologous variants.

Preparation of TCR beta libraries was done by quantitative 5'-RACE with molecular barcodes. TCRdb called the 5' RACE reads again in MiXCR, with one record for every CDR3 protein. The sample records more than 400,000 distinct CDR3 sequences, over 4% being singletons. The chain carries TRBV27 and TRBJ1-1; TRBD1 agrees at 7 bases. The sequence derives from a male donor with ankylosing spondylitis. The specimen sequenced was blood, either unsorted or a sorted T cell fraction (not recorded which). CDR3: CASSSGGANTEAFF. CDR3 nucleotides: TGTGCCAGCAGTTCAGGGGGGGCGAACACTGAAGCTTTCTTT.